The 14 T cell receptor beta chains presented below share a single source sample, sequenced in a study of shared clonotypes between healthy human individuals. Clones were sequenced by immunoSEQ multiplex PCR, and TCRdb holds only the in-frame ones, with some missing. The sample records 1.4 million to 1.5 million clones, roughly 96% being singletons. The specimen sequenced was naive CD4+ T cells sorted from blood. Subset here: CD45RA+ positively selected. These receptors all stem from a man aged 25-45 years in good health.

The chain combines TRBV2 with TRBJ2-5, with 7 bases matching TRBD2. This CDR3 spans 13 amino acids. The trim removed 10 bases at V and 5 bases at J, leaving 10 bases unmatched. Looked up from germline, CDR1 is SNHLY and CDR2 is FYNNEI. CDR3 residues: CATSRGIMETQYF. For the CDR3, the DNA is TGTGCCACCTCGCGGGGGATTATGGAGACCCAGTACTTC.

The chain uses TRBV5-4 and TRBJ2-1, with D uncertain. The CDR3 length is 14 residues. V gave up 4 bases and J gave up 2 bases, with 10 bases separating them. Germline lookup yields CDR1 SGHNT and CDR2 YYREEE (reference sequence). The CDR3 DNA follows: TGTGCCAGCAGCCCGTTCATGACCTACAATGAGCAGTTCTTC. It specifies CASSPFMTYNEQFF.

The chain is built from TRBV28 and TRBJ2-3; D not resolved. Between the trimmed V and J ends, which lost 8 bases and 6 bases, there was a span of 12 bases. Germline values: CDR1 MDHEN, CDR2 SYDVKM. The CDR3 extends over 12 amino acids. The CDR3 DNA reads TGTGCCAGCCAACGTTTGGGGGATACGCAGTATTTT. Protein sequence: CASQRLGDTQYF.

The chain combines TRBV7-9 with TRBJ2-3; 10 bases match TRBD1. V was pared by 4 bases and J by 4 bases, with 5 bases of the junction left unmatched. The CDR3 has 15 residues. Per germline, CDR1 SEHNR and CDR2 FQNEAQ (reference sequence). In DNA form, the CDR3 reads TGTGCCAGCAGCTCAGACAGGGGGCGGGCAGATACGCAGTATTTT. Translating it yields CASSSDRGRADTQYF.

This chain connects TRBV9 to TRBJ2-3, with D possibly TRBD2 on 6 matching bases. V lost 4 bases, J lost 4 bases, and 13 bases lay in between. Germline values: CDR1 SGDLS, CDR2 YYNGEE. The CDR3 extends over 14 amino acids. CDR3 nucleotides: TGTGCCAGCAGCAAACGACTAGGTGCAGATACGCAGTATTTT. Translating gives CASSKRLGADTQYF.

The genes are TRBV29-1 and TRBJ2-3; unclear D gene. The CDR3 is 12 amino acids. Germline V gene data show CDR1 as SQVTM and CDR2 as ANQGSEA. The ends were cut back, 4 bases at V and 7 bases at J, with 12 bases in the middle. CDR3 sequence (DNA): TGCAGCGTTGTCGACCTCGGGTATACGCAGTATTTT. It yields the protein CSVVDLGYTQYF.

The chain couples TRBV6-5 to TRBJ2-7; no firm D call. The V end was cut by 6 bases, the J end by 0 bases, with 6 bases between. This CDR3 region has 12 residues. The germline CDR1 and CDR2 sequences are MNHEY and SVGAGI. DNA of the CDR3: TGTGCCAGCAGCGGGCCCTCCTACGAGCAGTACTTC. This translates into CASSGPSYEQYF.

This clone occurred once. The chain joins TRBV30 to TRBJ2-7; a possible D gene is TRBD1 (6 bases). V was pared by 0 bases and J by 4 bases, with 16 bases between. The CDR3 totals 15 residues. Germline CDR1 reads GTSNPN; CDR2 reads SVGIG (reference sequence). DNA of the CDR3: TGTGCCTGGAGTGTAGTGGCAGGGGCTGGTTACGAGCAGTACTTC. Translating it yields CAWSVVAGAGYEQYF.

This chain connects TRBV28 to TRBJ1-3; 8 bases are shared with TRBD1. V lost 6 bases and J lost 6; bases outside the gene matches: 7. Germline assignment: CDR1 MDHEN and CDR2 SYDVKM. The CDR3 runs to 14 residues. This chain's CDR3 is CASSPSGGENTIYF. As DNA, the CDR3 is TGTGCCAGCAGCCCTTCAGGGGGCGAAAACACCATATATTTT. The full variable domain, its missing parts supplied by reference TRBV28 and TRBJ1-3, is DVKVTQSSRYLVKRTGEKVFLECVQDMDHENMFWYRQDPGLGLRLIYFSYDVKMKEKGDIPEGYSVSREKKERFSLILESASTNQTSMYLCASSPSGGENTIYFGEGSWLTVV.

V and J are TRBV7-3 and TRBJ2-2, with TRBD2 identical over 7 bases. CDR3 length: 18 residues. Losses at the gene ends were 4 bases for V and 6 bases for J; bases not matched to a gene: 17. CDR1 is SGHTA and CDR2 is FQGTGA in the germline V gene. CDR3 sequence: CASSSFRFWEGRAGELFF. CDR3 bases: TGTGCCAGCAGCTCCTTTCGATTTTGGGAGGGCCGGGCCGGGGAGCTGTTTTTT. The complete variable domain, with remaining parts taken from reference TRBV7-3 and TRBJ2-2, reads GAGVSQTPSNKVTEKGKYVELRCDPISGHTALYWYRQSLGQGPEFLIYFQGTGAADDSGLPNDRFFAVRPEGSVSTLKIQRTERGDSAVYLCASSSFRFWEGRAGELFFGEGSRLTVL.

In its sample, this clone was seen once. Other nucleotide sequences in the sample specify the same CDR3. The chain links TRBV29-1 to TRBJ1-4; 7 positions agree with TRBD1. The germline V gene has CDR1 SQVTM and CDR2 ANQGSEA. The V segment lost 7 bases and the J segment 0 bases; nucleotides outside the gene matches: 2. The CDR3 loop spans 13 amino acids. The CDR3 region has the DNA TGCAGCGGGCAGGGGGCAACTAATGAAAAACTGTTTTTT. Translated: CSGQGATNEKLFF. The whole variable domain, filled in from reference TRBV29-1 and TRBJ1-4, reads SAVISQKPSRDICQRGTSLTIQCQVDSQVTMMFWYRQQPGQSLTLIATANQGSEATYESGFVIDKFPISRPNLTFSTLTVSNMSPEDSSIYLCSGQGATNEKLFFGSGTQLSVL.

The chain uses TRBV4-3 and TRBJ2-7; no firm D call. V was pared by 4 bases and J by 0 bases, with 19 bases between. CDR1 and CDR2 (germline): LGHNA, YSLEER. CDR3 length: 17 amino acids. The CDR3 region has the DNA TGCGCCAGCAGCCCTCACGAGACCCTTTTTGGCTCCTACGAGCAGTACTTC. Translation gives CASSPHETLFGSYEQYF.

The gene calls are TRBV11-2 and TRBJ1-3; unclear D gene. This CDR3 region has 13 residues. V shed 1 base and J shed 6 bases, with 7 bases lying between them. Germline V gene lookup returns CDR1 SGHAT and CDR2 FQNNGV. The CDR3 spells CASSLGIINTIYF. The CDR3 DNA reads as TGTGCCAGCAGCTTAGGCATTATAAACACCATATATTTT.

J is TRBJ2-7 and V is TRBV6-1; D is perhaps TRBD1 (6 bases). Germline CDR1 and CDR2: MNHNS and SASEGT. This CDR3 comprises 13 residues. Trimming removed 6 bases from V and 7 bases from J, with 16 bases in between. The CDR3 region has the DNA TGTGCCAGCAGGCTGACAGGTTCGGTTGAGCAGTACTTC. Protein: CASRLTGSVEQYF.